Sequencing of this TCR beta chain was carried out in a study of blood T cell repertoires in COVID-19. On the study more broadly: From T cells, B-cell-depleted T cells, or PBMCs came the material, which was cDNA or gDNA.

Produced via immunoSEQ multiplex PCR; TCRdb's table is partial and in-frame only. This repertoire shows 130,000 or so clones, roughly 90% found once; its top ten account for about 4.5%. V shed 1 base and J 0 bases; nucleotides not matched to a gene: 2. The CDR3 contains 16 residues. Germline V lookup: CDR1 SGHTA, CDR2 FQGNSA. The TCR was taken from a man aged 35-49 years with acute or convalescent COVID-19. The chain couples TRBV7-2 to TRBJ2-2; 7 bases align to TRBD2. The sample was peripheral blood. The CDR3 DNA reads as TGTGCCAGCAGCTTAGACGGGGGGACGAACACCGGGGAGCTGTTTTTT. Translated: CASSLDGGTNTGELFF.